These T cell receptor beta chains were read from a single sample in a study of blood T cells in healthy people across ages. A single record per CDR3 protein comes from TCRdb applying MiXCR to the 5' RACE reads. The data show about 1.8 million distinct CDR3 sequences, approximately 50% seen once. The sample comprised blood. These receptors all stem from a woman aged 40 to 50 in good health. Each CDR3 is given with its conserved first and last residue. A D gene is named only where the DNA matches it firmly. Not every row has a clone size; where given, it reads once, few, many or a size class.

-	TRBJ2-1	TRBD1	TRBV12-3/TRBV12-4	CASSPWDRRYNEQFF	TGTGCCAGCAGTCCATGGGACAGGCGTTACAATGAGCAGTTCTTC
-	TRBJ2-5	TRBD2	TRBV7-3	CASSELAGTETQYF	TGTGCCAGCAGCGAACTAGCGGGGACTGAGACCCAGTACTTC
-	TRBJ1-3	-	TRBV29-1	CSVVPTGGNTIYF	TGCAGCGTTGTCCCGACTGGAGGAAACACCATATATTTT
-	TRBJ2-5	-	TRBV27	CASIGRGGGAETQYF	TGTGCCAGCATTGGTCGAGGAGGGGGCGCGGAGACCCAGTACTTC
few	TRBJ1-4	-	TRBV6-2/TRBV6-3	CASSYSSNEKLFF	TGTGCCAGCAGTTACTCGTCTAATGAAAAACTGTTTTTT
few	TRBJ2-7	TRBD1	TRBV7-9	CASSLATGGEVEQYF	TGTGCCAGCAGCTTAGCGACAGGGGGCGAGGTCGAGCAGTACTTC
few	TRBJ2-7	-	TRBV27	CASSLSPGASVAYEQYF	TGTGCCAGCAGTTTATCCCCCGGGGCGTCGGTAGCATACGAGCAGTACTTC
-	TRBJ2-5	-	TRBV29-1	CSSVTQETQYF	TGCAGCTCAGTTACGCAAGAGACCCAGTACTTC
few	TRBJ2-5	-	TRBV12-3/TRBV12-4	CASSLARTSGETQYF	TGTGCCAGCAGTTTAGCGCGGACCTCCGGGGAGACCCAGTACTTC
-	TRBJ1-1	-	TRBV27	CASSVTGLGNTEAFF	TGTGCCAGCAGTGTCACAGGCTTGGGGAACACTGAAGCTTTCTTT
-	TRBJ1-1	TRBD1	TRBV5-1	CASSSGTGVTLTEAFF	TGCGCCAGCAGCTCCGGGACAGGGGTCACGTTAACTGAAGCTTTCTTT
-	TRBJ1-2	TRBD1	TRBV27	CASRAGTGGQGYTF	TGTGCCAGTCGTGCCGGGACAGGGGGCCAAGGCTACACCTTC
-	TRBJ2-5	TRBD2	TRBV7-2	CASSSRTSEWETQYF	TGTGCCAGCAGCTCCCGGACTAGCGAGTGGGAGACCCAGTACTTC
few	TRBJ2-5	TRBD1	TRBV7-9	CASTGDRGPQETQYF	TGTGCCAGCACCGGGGACAGGGGGCCCCAAGAGACCCAGTACTTC
-	TRBJ1-4	-	TRBV12-3/TRBV12-4	CASSGRGVEKLFF	TGTGCCAGCTCGGGCAGGGGAGTGGAAAAACTGTTTTTT
-	TRBJ2-3	-	TRBV5-6	CASSVRGPQADTQYF	TGTGCCAGCAGCGTGAGGGGACCTCAGGCAGATACGCAGTATTTT
few	TRBJ2-7	-	TRBV5-1	CASSLPREGEQYF	TGCGCCAGCAGCTTACCCAGGGAAGGCGAGCAGTACTTC
-	TRBJ1-2	TRBD1	TRBV20-1	CSARQGAFRYGYTF	TGCAGTGCTAGGCAGGGGGCGTTCCGCTATGGCTACACCTTC
-	TRBJ1-2	-	TRBV7-2	CASSLDSLAVNYGYTF	TGTGCCAGCAGCTTAGACAGCCTGGCAGTTAACTATGGCTACACCTTC
-	TRBJ2-1	TRBD2	TRBV5-1	CASSFTSGGIREQFF	TGCGCCAGCAGCTTCACTAGCGGGGGGATCAGAGAGCAGTTCTTC
few	TRBJ2-7	-	TRBV13	CASHYGSFGSYEQYF	TGTGCCAGCCACTACGGTTCGTTCGGCTCCTACGAGCAGTACTTC
-	TRBJ1-6	-	TRBV5-1	CASSLDQGGTNSPLHF	TGCGCCAGCAGCTTGGACCAAGGGGGGACGAATTCACCCCTCCACTTT
-	TRBJ2-7	-	TRBV6-6	CASIPDGANPYEQYF	TGTGCCAGCATCCCGGACGGAGCCAACCCCTACGAGCAGTACTTC
-	TRBJ1-5	-	TRBV28	CASSPNIGTHNQPQHF	TGTGCCAGCAGCCCAAACATAGGGACACACAATCAGCCCCAGCATTTT
-	TRBJ2-7	-	TRBV5-1	CASSLDDRHYEQYF	TGCGCCAGCAGCTTGGACGACAGGCACTACGAGCAGTACTTC
-	TRBJ1-2	TRBD1	TRBV5-1	CASSQDREYGYTF	TGCGCCAGCAGCCAGGACAGGGAGTATGGCTACACCTTC
-	TRBJ2-7	TRBD1	TRBV11-2	CASSLGDREQYF	TGTGCCAGCAGCTTAGGGGACAGAGAGCAGTACTTC
-	TRBJ2-7	-	TRBV6-2/TRBV6-3	CASSYSPHGSYEQYF	TGTGCCAGCAGTTACTCTCCCCACGGGTCCTACGAGCAGTACTTC
once	TRBJ2-2	-	TRBV4-3	CASSRRLGSPGELFF	TGCGCCAGCAGCCGTCGTTTGGGCAGCCCCGGGGAGCTGTTTTTT
-	TRBJ1-1	TRBD1	TRBV6-1	CASQQGLTEAFF	TGTGCCAGCCAACAGGGGTTGACTGAAGCTTTCTTT
-	TRBJ1-2	-	TRBV29-1	CSVAGQTYNYGYTF	TGCAGCGTAGCTGGACAGACTTATAACTATGGCTACACCTTC
-	TRBJ2-1	TRBD1	TRBV5-5	CASSRTTGQVTNEQFF	TGTGCCAGCAGCCGGACCACCGGACAGGTGACCAATGAGCAGTTCTTC
-	TRBJ1-6	-	TRBV5-5	CASSLAPGNSPLHF	TGTGCCAGCAGCTTGGCCCCGGGGAATTCACCCCTCCACTTT
few	TRBJ1-2	TRBD1	TRBV4-2	CASSHGEGGTVGGYTF	TGTGCCAGCAGCCATGGGGAAGGGGGCACAGTCGGTGGCTACACCTTC
few	TRBJ1-2	TRBD1	TRBV10-2	CASSPKTGAVYGYTF	TGCGCCAGCAGTCCTAAGACAGGGGCTGTCTATGGCTACACCTTC
few	TRBJ2-5	-	TRBV20-1	CSVGGYGETQYF	TGCAGTGTGGGGGGCTATGGAGAGACCCAGTACTTC
few	TRBJ1-5	-	TRBV7-9	CASSPGSQPQHF	TGTGCCAGCAGCCCCGGGTCTCAGCCCCAGCATTTT
-	TRBJ2-1	-	TRBV3-1	CASSPFRVTRYNEQFF	TGTGCCAGCAGCCCTTTTAGGGTAACCCGCTACAATGAGCAGTTCTTC
-	TRBJ2-3	-	TRBV9	CASSLISLGLGADTQYF	TGTGCCAGCAGCCTCATCTCCCTTGGGCTAGGTGCAGATACGCAGTATTTT
-	TRBJ1-4	TRBD1	TRBV5-1	CASSRTGTGQTTNEKLFF	TGCGCCAGCAGCCGTACCGGGACAGGGCAAACAACTAATGAAAAACTGTTTTTT
-	TRBJ2-1	-	TRBV12-3/TRBV12-4	CASSLEGRGYNEQFF	TGTGCCAGCAGTTTAGAGGGCAGGGGCTACAATGAGCAGTTCTTC
-	TRBJ1-2	TRBD1	TRBV7-8	CASSLEMTGSAYGYTF	TGTGCCAGCAGCTTAGAGATGACAGGGAGCGCATATGGCTACACCTTC
many	TRBJ2-5	-	TRBV5-1	CASSLATQETQYF	TGTGCCAGCAGCTTAGCTACGCAAGAGACCCAGTACTTC
-	TRBJ2-5	-	TRBV20-1	CSARRAGRDEQYF	TGCAGTGCTAGGAGGGCAGGGCGAGATGAGCAGTACTTC
-	TRBJ2-5	TRBD1	TRBV5-1	CASGRQGVSETQYF	TGCGCCAGCGGCCGACAGGGGGTATCGGAGACCCAGTACTTC
-	TRBJ2-7	TRBD1	TRBV4-3	CASSQVATGAAYEQYF	TGCGCCAGCAGCCAAGTGGCGACAGGGGCGGCCTACGAGCAGTACTTC
few	TRBJ2-3	-	TRBV6-2/TRBV6-3	CASSFWGSTQYF	TGTGCCAGCAGTTTCTGGGGGTCTACGCAGTATTTT
-	TRBJ2-5	-	TRBV20-1	CSVPRRNEQYF	TGCAGTGTACCCCGCAGGAATGAGCAGTACTTC
-	TRBJ1-4	-	TRBV4-3	CASAGGAGSNEKLFF	TGCGCCAGCGCGGGGGGGGCAGGCTCTAATGAAAAACTGTTTTTT
-	TRBJ2-3	TRBD1	TRBV20-1	CSASGRQGTSTDTQYF	TGCAGTGCTAGTGGACGACAGGGGACTAGCACAGATACGCAGTATTTT
few	TRBJ2-1	TRBD1	TRBV18	CASSPFTGDSYNEQFF	TGTGCCAGCTCCCCCTTCACAGGGGACTCCTACAATGAGCAGTTCTTC
few	TRBJ2-5	TRBD1	TRBV12-3/TRBV12-4	CASSIQTGLQETQYF	TGTGCCAGCAGTATACAGACAGGGCTTCAAGAGACCCAGTACTTC
-	TRBJ1-5	-	TRBV29-1	CSVLTEESNQPQHF	TGCAGCGTTCTGACAGAGGAAAGCAATCAGCCCCAGCATTTT
-	TRBJ2-2	TRBD2	TRBV6-2/TRBV6-3	CASSYSPLAGSNTGELFF	TGTGCCAGCAGTTACTCTCCGCTAGCGGGTTCGAACACCGGGGAGCTGTTTTTT
-	TRBJ1-4	-	TRBV12-3/TRBV12-4	CASRHQGIDEKLFF	TGTGCCAGCAGGCACCAGGGGATCGATGAAAAACTGTTTTTT
-	TRBJ2-5	-	TRBV27	CASSPSWVTRETQYF	TGTGCCAGCAGTCCGTCTTGGGTAACCAGGGAGACCCAGTACTTC
-	TRBJ2-7	-	TRBV7-2	CASSFNPGGYEQYF	TGTGCCAGCAGCTTCAATCCTGGGGGCTACGAGCAGTACTTC
-	TRBJ1-2	TRBD1	TRBV4-3	CASSQEGTGGLYGYTF	TGCGCCAGCAGCCAAGAAGGGACAGGCGGGCTTTATGGCTACACCTTC
-	TRBJ2-4	TRBD1	TRBV5-1	CASSLQGQGGYIQYF	TGCGCCAGCAGCTTGCAAGGACAGGGGGGATACATTCAGTACTTC
-	TRBJ2-3	-	TRBV7-2	CASSSVSGDTQYF	TGTGCCAGCAGCTCTGTGTCTGGAGATACGCAGTATTTT